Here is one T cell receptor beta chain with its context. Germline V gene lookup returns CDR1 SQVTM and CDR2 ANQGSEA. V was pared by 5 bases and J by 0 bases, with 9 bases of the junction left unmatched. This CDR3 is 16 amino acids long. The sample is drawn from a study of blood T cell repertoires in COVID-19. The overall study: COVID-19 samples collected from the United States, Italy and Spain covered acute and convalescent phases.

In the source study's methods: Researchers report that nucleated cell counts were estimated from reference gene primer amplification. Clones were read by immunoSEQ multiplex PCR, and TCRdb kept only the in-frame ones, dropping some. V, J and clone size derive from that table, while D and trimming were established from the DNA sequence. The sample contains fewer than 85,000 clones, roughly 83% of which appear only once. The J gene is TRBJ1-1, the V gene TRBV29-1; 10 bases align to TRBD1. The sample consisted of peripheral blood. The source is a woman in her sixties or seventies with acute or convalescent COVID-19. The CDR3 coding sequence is TGCAGCGTTAGACAGGGGGCTCTCGCGATGAACACTGAAGCTTTCTTT. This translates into CSVRQGALAMNTEAFF.